Presented here are 9 T cell receptor beta chains from one specimen sequenced in a study of blood T cells in healthy people across ages. It was with a sample-barcoded 5' primer and a J-beta primer mix that a second PCR of roughly 7 to 12 cycles was run. TCRdb reprocessed the 5' RACE reads via MiXCR and lists one record per CDR3 protein. The repertoire holds approximately 700,000 distinct CDR3 sequences, with approximately 30% as singletons. Sequenced sample: blood. Source of these receptors: a woman at least 80 years old in good health.

The V gene is TRBV4-1, the J gene TRBJ2-7, with D perhaps TRBD1 or TRBD2 (5 bases each). Trimming removed 7 bases from V and 2 bases from J, with 15 bases in between. Germline V gene sequence: CDR1 MGHRA, CDR2 YSYEKL. The CDR3 loop spans 14 amino acids. The CDR3 region has the DNA TGCGCCAGCACCCCAAACCAGGGAGCCTACGAGCAGTACTTC. Translation gives CASTPNQGAYEQYF.

The sample holds many counts of this clonotype. The chain uses TRBV12-3 or TRBV12-4 and TRBJ2-7; D remains unclear. V was shortened by 8 bases and J by 2 bases, with 10 bases between the two germline ends. The CDR3 contains 12 residues. CDR3 sequence reads: CASGYRTYEQYF. CDR3 bases: TGTGCCAGCGGCTACCGAACCTACGAGCAGTACTTC.

The rearrangement uses TRBV7-2 and TRBJ1-3, with D possibly matching TRBD1 (5 bases). V was cut by 8 bases and J by 7 bases, with 30 bases left in between. Germline CDR1 SGHTA, CDR2 FQGNSA. The CDR3 consists of 18 residues. The CDR3 region is CASAGGKGGQDSFNTIYF. The CDR3 DNA follows: TGTGCCAGCGCCGGGGGGAAGGGAGGCCAGGATTCCTTTAACACCATATATTTT.

In this sample, this clonotype turned up many times. CDR3 in DNA: TGTGCCAGCAGCTTAGCGGGACGGAACACTGAAGCTTTCTTT. It encodes CASSLAGRNTEAFF. This rearrangement joins TRBV7-8 to TRBJ1-1; possible D gene TRBD1, 5 bases. With 0 bases removed from V and 1 base from J, the gap between germline ends came to 6 bases. Germline V gene lookup returns CDR1 SGHVS and CDR2 FQNEAQ. The CDR3 contains 14 residues.

This clonotype was recorded at least ten times. V and J are TRBV7-3 and TRBJ2-1; TRBD1 agrees at 8 bases. The CDR3 runs 14 residues. V lost 6 bases, J lost 12 bases, and 13 bases stayed unmatched. The germline V gene encodes CDR1 SGHTA and CDR2 FQGTGA. The CDR3 DNA is TGTGCCAGCAGTCACTCTGGACAGGGATGGCGGCAGTTCTTC. Protein: CASSHSGQGWRQFF. Full variable domain (outside the CDR3, taken from reference TRBV7-3 and TRBJ2-1): GAGVSQTPSNKVTEKGKYVELRCDPISGHTALYWYRQSLGQGPEFLIYFQGTGAADDSGLPNDRFFAVRPEGSVSTLKIQRTERGDSAVYLCASSHSGQGWRQFFGPGTRLTVL.

CDR3 DNA sequence: TGTGTCAGCTCTTTGGAGGAGGGGAATGCAGATACGCAGTATTTT. It is translated as CVSSLEEGNADTQYF. This sequence joins TRBV19 and TRBJ2-3, with D perhaps matching TRBD2 (6 bases). Germline lookup yields CDR1 LNHDA and CDR2 SQIVND (reference sequence). The CDR3 is made up of 15 amino acids. Variable domain in full (rest from reference TRBV19 and TRBJ2-3): DGGITQSPKYLFRKEGQNVTLSCEQNLNHDAMYWYRQDPGQGLRLIYYSQIVNDFQKGDIAEGYSVSREKKESFPLTVTSAQKNPTAFYLCVSSLEEGNADTQYFGPGTRLTVL.

This clonotype was counted a single time. V gene TRBV12-3 or TRBV12-4 combines with J gene TRBJ2-1, with 11 bases lining up with TRBD2. The CDR3 loop spans 17 amino acids. The V and J ends lost 1 base and 4 bases, in that order; junction bases with no gene match: 6. The DNA for the CDR3 is TGTGCCAGCAGTTTAGTTAGCGGGAGGGCCGGGTACAATGAGCAGTTCTTC. Residues: CASSLVSGRAGYNEQFF.

This clonotype was seen repeatedly, ten times or more. The chain recombines TRBV6-6 with TRBJ2-7, with D tentatively TRBD1 or TRBD2 (5 bases each). This CDR3 has 15 amino acids. Per the germline V gene, CDR1 is MNHNY and CDR2 is SVGAGI (reference sequence). V was shortened by 4 bases and J by 3 bases, with 16 bases between the two germline ends. The CDR3 sequence is CASSWDRVIDYEQYF. CDR3 DNA: TGTGCCAGCAGTTGGGACCGGGTCATTGACTACGAGCAGTACTTC.

This clonotype was observed many times. This chain joins TRBV18 and TRBJ2-3; D not resolved. CDR1 is KGHSH, CDR2 LQKENI, per germline. Trimming took 3 bases from V and 0 from J, leaving 10 bases between them. This CDR3 spans 15 amino acids. CDR3 nucleotide sequence: TGTGCCAGCTCACCTACCTCGCGAAGCACAGATACGCAGTATTTT. As protein: CASSPTSRSTDTQYF.